The 20 T cell receptor beta chains below all came from one sample that was sequenced in a study of cytotoxic CD8 clonotypes in ibrutinib-treated CLL. Assay: immunoSEQ multiplex PCR; the TCRdb copy retains only in-frame clones and omits some. In the table there are some 310,000 clones, almost 80% of which are singletons. Source: PBMCs, taken before ibrutinib treatment. These receptors all come from a human donor with chronic lymphocytic leukemia.

The chain uses TRBV6-5 and TRBJ2-2; a possible D gene is TRBD1 (5 bases). The CDR3 consists of 15 residues. Trimming removed 0 bases at V and 6 bases at J, with 11 bases between. CDR1 is MNHEY and CDR2 is SVGAGI in the germline V gene. CDR3 in amino acids: CASSYSWGAAGELFF. The CDR3 DNA sequence: TGTGCCAGCAGTTACTCTTGGGGCGCGGCCGGGGAGCTGTTTTTT.

V gene TRBV10-3 combines with J gene TRBJ2-1; D uncertain. With 3 bases removed from V and 8 bases from J, the gap between germline ends came to 5 bases. CDR3 length equals 11 residues. Germline CDR1 and CDR2: ENHRY and SYGVKD. This CDR3 reads CAISDSDEQFF. CDR3 DNA sequence: TGTGCCATCAGTGACTCCGATGAGCAGTTCTTC.

The chain is built from TRBV6-6 and TRBJ2-1, with TRBD1 matching over 9 bases. The CDR3 length is 16 residues. Per germline, CDR1 MNHNY and CDR2 SVGAGI (reference sequence). V was clipped by 5 bases and J by 3 bases; unmatched bases: 8. The DNA of the CDR3 is TGTGCCAGCAGTCTCCCGGGACAGGGTATCTACAATGAGCAGTTCTTC. This gives the protein CASSLPGQGIYNEQFF.

This clone appeared a few times. CDR3 DNA: TGTGCCAGCAGCTCAACAGGGAACACTGAAGCTTTCTTT. It encodes CASSSTGNTEAFF. This chain connects TRBV7-3 to TRBJ1-1, with TRBD1 as a possible D gene (5 bases). The V end was cut by 4 bases, the J end by 1 base, with 7 bases between. The CDR3 runs 13 residues. Germline-derived CDR1 and CDR2 are SGHTA and FQGTGA.

This clone appeared a few times. The V call is TRBV2, the J call TRBJ1-3; possibly TRBD1 for D (6 bases). Trimming pared 2 bases from V and 4 bases from J, leaving 18 bases between. This CDR3 has 17 amino acids. The germline gives CDR1 SNHLY, CDR2 FYNNEI. DNA of the CDR3: TGTGCCAGCAGTGAAAACCTACAGGGTTCTGGAGGAAACACCATATATTTT. This sequence encodes CASSENLQGSGGNTIYF. The whole variable domain, filled in from reference TRBV2 and TRBJ1-3, reads EPEVTQTPSHQVTQMGQEVILRCVPISNHLYFYWYRQILGQKVEFLVSFYNNEISEKSEIFDDQFSVERPDGSNFTLKIRSTKLEDSAMYFCASSENLQGSGGNTIYFGEGSWLTVV.

The chain links TRBV14 to TRBJ2-1, with no clear D. The V and J ends lost 0 bases and 6 bases respectively, with 12 bases between them. The V gene's germline CDR1 is SGHDN and CDR2 FVKESK. The CDR3 totals 15 residues. For the CDR3, the DNA is TGTGCCAGCAGCCAAGATTTGGCAGGCCTCAATGAGCAGTTCTTC. Its translation is CASSQDLAGLNEQFF.

The rearrangement joins TRBV2 to TRBJ1-5, with TRBD1 identical over 7 bases. The germline V gene has CDR1 SNHLY and CDR2 FYNNEI. V trimming: 7 bases; J trimming: 3 bases; junction bases outside the gene matches: 3. The CDR3 contains 13 residues. As DNA, the CDR3 is TGTGCCAGCATGACAGGGTACAATCAGCCCCAGCATTTT. Translation: CASMTGYNQPQHF. The variable domain in full, with the rest retrieved from reference TRBV2 and TRBJ1-5, is EPEVTQTPSHQVTQMGQEVILRCVPISNHLYFYWYRQILGQKVEFLVSFYNNEISEKSEIFDDQFSVERPDGSNFTLKIRSTKLEDSAMYFCASMTGYNQPQHFGDGTRLSIL.

This clone came up a few times. The chain carries TRBV5-4 and TRBJ2-3, with 10 bases matching TRBD1. Germline assignment: CDR1 SGHNT and CDR2 YYREEE (reference sequence). The CDR3 extends over 14 amino acids. V lost 3 bases, J lost 3 bases, and 1 base stayed unmatched. The CDR3 DNA sequence: TGTGCCAGCAGCTCGGGACAGGGGACAGATACGCAGTATTTT. Residues: CASSSGQGTDTQYF.

The rearrangement links TRBV18 to TRBJ1-2; D may be TRBD1 (5 bases). Germline CDR1 reads KGHSH; CDR2 reads LQKENI. The CDR3 is 13 residues long. Deletions cut 4 bases from V and 2 bases from J, with 8 bases between. CDR3 DNA: TGTGCCAGCTCACACGAGGGGAACTATGGCTACACCTTC. Its protein is CASSHEGNYGYTF.

V and J are TRBV2 and TRBJ2-1, with 7 bases lining up with TRBD2. This CDR3 spans 15 amino acids. With 7 bases clipped from V and 0 bases from J, the junction kept 6 bases outside the gene matches. Germline assignment: CDR1 SNHLY and CDR2 FYNNEI. The CDR3 bases are TGTGCCAGCATCCCTAGCGGTTCCTCCTACAATGAGCAGTTCTTC. Translated, it gives CASIPSGSSYNEQFF.

This chain links TRBV19 with TRBJ2-5, with D hard to call. The CDR3 totals 15 residues. The V gene's germline CDR1 is LNHDA and CDR2 SQIVND (reference sequence). V lost 1 base and J lost 5, with 14 bases in between. The CDR3 region is CASSIGSRLGETQYF. CDR3 nucleotides: TGTGCCAGTAGTATAGGCTCTCGACTGGGCGAGACCCAGTACTTC.

The genes are TRBV7-8 and TRBJ1-2; D not resolved. From germline, CDR1 is SGHVS and CDR2 FQNEAQ. The CDR3 consists of 15 residues. V was clipped by 4 bases and J by 4 bases, with 16 bases between them. CDR3 in amino acids: CASSSRRRASYGYTF. The CDR3 nucleotides read TGTGCCAGCAGCTCCCGGCGGAGGGCGTCCTATGGCTACACCTTC.

This sequence joins TRBV7-8 and TRBJ1-1; 7 bases are a match to TRBD1. This CDR3 has 14 amino acids. Trimming took 6 bases from V and 0 from J; bases not matched to a gene: 4. Germline CDR1 reads SGHVS; CDR2 reads FQNEAQ. This CDR3 is CASRAGQMNTEAFF. CDR3 DNA: TGTGCCAGCAGAGCGGGACAGATGAACACTGAAGCTTTCTTT.

This clone was detected only once. The chain joins TRBV6-5 to TRBJ2-3, with D unclear. The CDR3 is 14 amino acids. Trimming removed 8 bases from V and 1 base from J, with 13 bases in between. Germline V gives CDR1 MNHEY, CDR2 SVGAGI. This chain's CDR3 is CASGLKMGTDTQYF. DNA for the CDR3: TGTGCCAGCGGGCTAAAGATGGGCACAGATACGCAGTATTTT.

This rearrangement joins TRBV27 to TRBJ1-1; possible D gene TRBD1, 5 bases. In germline, CDR1 is MNHEY, CDR2 SMNVEV (reference sequence). V dropped 3 bases and J dropped 0 bases, with 8 bases sitting between them. The CDR3 runs to 14 residues. CDR3 region: CASSFGGVNTEAFF. The CDR3 DNA is TGTGCCAGCAGTTTTGGGGGAGTGAACACTGAAGCTTTCTTT.

This clone appeared a few times. The chain recombines TRBV6-5 with TRBJ1-2; maybe TRBD1 (5 bases). CDR1 and CDR2 from the germline V gene are MNHEY and SVGAGI. This CDR3 comprises 14 residues. V lost 5 bases, J lost 0 bases, and 10 bases lay in between. The CDR3 DNA follows: TGTGCCAGCAGTCGGGACGTTACTAACTATGGCTACACCTTC. Protein product: CASSRDVTNYGYTF.

This chain uses TRBV5-1 with TRBJ2-7, with TRBD1 matching 8 bases. CDR3 length: 15 residues. V gave up 3 bases and J gave up 6 bases; unmatched junction bases: 11. Germline CDR1 reads SGHRS; CDR2 reads YFSETQ. The CDR3 bases are TGCGCCAGCAGCTCTCGGACAGGGAAGGAAGCCGAGCAGTACTTC. Translation: CASSSRTGKEAEQYF.

The chain employs TRBV29-1 and TRBJ1-1, with TRBD1 matching 7 bases. The length of the CDR3 is 13 residues. Unmatched junction bases numbered 5, after V lost 7 bases and J lost 0 bases. From germline, CDR1 is SQVTM and CDR2 ANQGSEA. The CDR3 here is CSAGQVLNTEAFF. The CDR3 DNA follows: TGCAGCGCAGGACAGGTTTTGAACACTGAAGCTTTCTTT. The full variable domain, rest sourced from reference TRBV29-1 and TRBJ1-1, is SAVISQKPSRDICQRGTSLTIQCQVDSQVTMMFWYRQQPGQSLTLIATANQGSEATYESGFVIDKFPISRPNLTFSTLTVSNMSPEDSSIYLCSAGQVLNTEAFFGQGTRLTVV.

The J gene is TRBJ2-7, the V gene TRBV4-1; 7 nucleotides agree with TRBD2. Germline V gene lookup returns CDR1 MGHRA and CDR2 YSYEKL. This CDR3 is built from 15 residues. Trimming removed 7 bases from V and 7 bases from J; junction bases left unmatched: 16. The CDR3, as DNA: TGCGCCAGCACCCCTTTTCCGGGAACTAGCGAGGAGCAGTACTTC. This encodes CASTPFPGTSEEQYF.

The rearrangement uses TRBV27 and TRBJ2-3; a possible D gene is TRBD1 (5 bases). Germline V CDR1 and CDR2: MNHEY, SMNVEV (reference sequence). The germline V and J ends were trimmed by 8 bases and 1 base, with 19 bases remaining between them. The CDR3 loop spans 16 amino acids. CDR3 nucleotides: TGTGCCAGCGGCATACAAGGGGCCACGGGCACAGATACGCAGTATTTT. This sequence encodes CASGIQGATGTDTQYF.